A single sample gave rise to the 24 T cell receptor beta chains below, sequenced in a study of radiation and T cells in renal cell carcinoma. Treatment of the sample: treatment-naive control, cytoreductive nephrectomy. The assay was immunoSEQ multiplex PCR, and TCRdb's table has in-frame clones only and misses some. The sample holds 13,000 or so clones, around 65% seen once. Material: tumor tissue, obtained from a patient whose treatment was nephrectomy without radiotherapy. The receptor source for this set is a woman older than 75 with renal cell carcinoma.

This rearrangement joins TRBV18 to TRBJ1-2, with D unresolved. The CDR3 is 16 amino acids. The ends were cut back, 2 bases at V and 5 bases at J, with 18 bases in the middle. CDR1 is KGHSH and CDR2 is LQKENI in the germline V gene. CDR3 amino acids: CASSPIGGQVLYGYTF. The CDR3 region has the DNA TGTGCCAGCTCACCAATTGGAGGGCAGGTATTATATGGCTACACCTTC.

V and J are TRBV6-5 and TRBJ1-6; possibly TRBD1 for D (5 bases). From germline, CDR1 is MNHEY and CDR2 SVGAGI. V lost 6 bases, J lost 14 bases, and 20 bases lay in between. The CDR3 has 14 residues. CDR3 DNA: TGTGCCAGCAGAACCGGGACCGGGGTTTTCACCCTCCACTTT. Translating it yields CASRTGTGVFTLHF.

This chain joins TRBV5-1 and TRBJ2-2; TRBD2 matches 9 bases. Per the germline V gene, CDR1 is SGHRS and CDR2 is YFSETQ. After removal of 4 bases from V and 7 bases from J, the junction contained 8 bases not matched to a gene. The CDR3 contains 15 residues. The CDR3 DNA sequence: TGCGCCAGCAGCCGCACCAGCGGGGGGTTCGGGGAGCTGTTTTTT. Translation gives CASSRTSGGFGELFF.

The CDR3 region is CASSDSGLGNTEAFF. CDR3 DNA: TGTGCCAGCAGCGATTCAGGGTTAGGGAACACTGAAGCTTTCTTT. This chain joins TRBV6-6 and TRBJ1-1; possible D gene TRBD1, 5 bases. V was pared by 6 bases and J by 1 base, with 15 bases between. Germline V gene lookup returns CDR1 MNHNY and CDR2 SVGAGI (reference sequence). The CDR3 has 15 residues.

This chain links TRBV27 with TRBJ2-2, with a weak D call TRBD1 (6 bases). CDR1 is MNHEY and CDR2 is SMNVEV in the germline V gene (reference sequence). V lost 5 bases to trimming and J lost 3 bases, with 13 bases between them. The CDR3 contains 15 residues. The CDR3 loop reads CASSPADSYTGELFF. The CDR3 DNA reads as TGTGCCAGCAGTCCAGCGGACAGCTACACCGGGGAGCTGTTTTTT.

CDR3 DNA sequence: TGTGCCAGCAGCTTGGGGCCGGACATTTCCTACTACGAGCAGTACTTC. Translated, it gives CASSLGPDISYYEQYF. This rearrangement joins TRBV5-4 to TRBJ2-7; D may be TRBD1 (5 bases). Germline CDR1 is SGHNT and CDR2 is YYREEE (reference sequence). This CDR3 contains 16 residues. V lost 0 bases, J lost 3 bases, and 16 bases lay in between.

This chain links TRBV10-3 with TRBJ1-4; TRBD1 aligns across 7 bases. This CDR3 is 14 amino acids long. The V gene end was trimmed by 2 bases and the J gene end by 8 bases; junction bases not matched to a gene: 5. Germline V CDR1 and CDR2: ENHRY, SYGVKD. As DNA, the CDR3 is TGTGCCATCAGTGAGCCCCGACAGGGAGAAAAACTGTTTTTT. Residues: CAISEPRQGEKLFF.

The CDR3 loop reads CASSLLQGGRDTIYF. The DNA of the CDR3 is TGTGCCAGCAGCTTACTTCAGGGCGGGCGCGACACCATATATTTT. This rearrangement joins TRBV7-2 to TRBJ1-3; D possibly corresponds to TRBD1 (5 bases). This CDR3 has 15 residues. Trimming took off 2 bases at V and 8 bases at J, with 16 bases between the two ends. From germline, CDR1 is SGHTA and CDR2 FQGNSA.

This clone was picked up a small number of times. The gene calls are TRBV10-3 and TRBJ1-1, with D possibly matching TRBD1 (6 bases). Germline CDR1 ENHRY, CDR2 SYGVKD. Trimming removed 6 bases at V and 2 bases at J, with 10 bases between. This CDR3 has 13 amino acids. The CDR3 loop is CAISPGANTEAFF. The CDR3 DNA is TGTGCCATCAGCCCAGGGGCCAACACTGAAGCTTTCTTT.

V and J are TRBV28 and TRBJ1-2; D not certain. CDR1 MDHEN and CDR2 SYDVKM come from the germline V gene. V was trimmed by 3 bases and J by 2 bases, leaving 7 bases between them. This CDR3 has 13 amino acids. The CDR3 DNA reads as TGTGCCAGCAGTTTCCCCAGGAACTATGGCTACACCTTC. Protein sequence: CASSFPRNYGYTF.

This chain connects TRBV7-2 to TRBJ2-1; TRBD1 matches at 7 bases. CDR1 SGHTA and CDR2 FQGNSA come from the germline V gene. The CDR3 spans 13 residues. V trimming: 3 bases; J trimming: 8 bases; junction bases outside the gene matches: 4. The CDR3 spells CASSFQGVDEQFF. The CDR3 coding sequence is TGTGCCAGCAGCTTCCAGGGGGTTGATGAGCAGTTCTTC.

By frequency in the sample, this clone is medium-sized (0.01 to 0.1%). The chain is built from TRBV10-3 and TRBJ1-4; possibly TRBD1 for D (6 bases). This CDR3 comprises 13 residues. Germline V lookup: CDR1 ENHRY, CDR2 SYGVKD. Trimming took off 6 bases at V and 1 base at J, with 6 bases between the two ends. Written as DNA, the CDR3 is TGTGCCATCAGCAGGGGAACTAATGAAAAACTGTTTTTT. Translated: CAISRGTNEKLFF.

This chain uses TRBV10-2 with TRBJ2-3, with 7 bases identical to TRBD2. CDR1 WSHSY and CDR2 SAAADI come from the germline V gene. The V segment lost 2 bases and the J segment 9 bases; nucleotides outside the gene matches: 2. The CDR3 extends over 12 amino acids. The CDR3 bases are TGCGCCAGCAGTGAGCAGGGAGGGACGCAGTATTTT. Its protein is CASSEQGGTQYF.

As regards this clone: The same CDR3 also results from other DNA sequences found in this sample. The chain is built from TRBV5-1 and TRBJ1-1; 8 bases fit TRBD1. Germline V gene sequence: CDR1 SGHRS, CDR2 YFSETQ. Trimming at V came to 4 bases and at J to 3 bases, leaving 5 bases not matched to a gene. This CDR3 contains 14 residues. CDR3 DNA sequence: TGCGCCAGCAGCCCCAGGGGGCGCGACACTGAAGCTTTCTTT. This encodes CASSPRGRDTEAFF.

CDR3 sequence: CASSKGVAGMHEQFF. Here the CDR3 DNA reads TGTGCCAGCAGCAAAGGGGTAGCGGGGATGCATGAGCAGTTCTTC. V and J are TRBV25-1 and TRBJ2-1, with 8 bases that match TRBD2. The CDR3 is 15 amino acids. Germline trimming cut 6 bases from V and 8 bases from J; bases unmatched to any gene: 12. The V gene's germline CDR1 is MGHDK and CDR2 SYGVNS.

The rearrangement uses TRBV4-3 and TRBJ1-3; D is possibly TRBD1 (5 bases). This CDR3 is 13 amino acids long. Trimming took off 4 bases at V and 3 bases at J, with 7 bases between the two ends. CDR1 and CDR2 (germline): LGHNA, YSLEER. Written as DNA, the CDR3 is TGCGCCAGCAGCCCGGGGGGTGGAAACACCATATATTTT. Its protein is CASSPGGGNTIYF.

By its share, this clone is medium-sized (0.01 to 0.1%). The chain uses TRBV6-6 and TRBJ1-6, with D tentatively TRBD1 (5 bases). With 5 bases removed from V and 6 bases from J, the gap between germline ends came to 14 bases. In germline, CDR1 is MNHNY, CDR2 SVGAGI (reference sequence). The CDR3 consists of 15 residues. The CDR3: CASSALGTFNSPLHF. The DNA for the CDR3 is TGTGCCAGCAGTGCATTGGGGACCTTTAATTCACCCCTCCACTTT.

This chain joins TRBV9 and TRBJ2-3; 11 bases are a match to TRBD1. V lost 3 bases and J lost 1; bases outside the gene matches: 7. The CDR3 has 17 amino acids. Germline CDR1 and CDR2: SGDLS and YYNGEE. CDR3 coding DNA: TGTGCCAGCAGCGAGGGACAGGGGGAGTTTGGCACAGATACGCAGTATTTT. This sequence encodes CASSEGQGEFGTDTQYF.

This clone showed up just a few times. This chain links TRBV5-1 with TRBJ1-2; D is uncertain. This CDR3 is 12 amino acids long. V was clipped by 4 bases and J by 4 bases, with 8 bases between them. Germline V gene sequence: CDR1 SGHRS, CDR2 YFSETQ. The CDR3 DNA follows: TGCGCCAGCAGCCCAGAGTCCTATGGCTACACCTTC. Residues: CASSPESYGYTF.

J is TRBJ1-2 and V is TRBV6-5, with D possibly TRBD1 on 5 matching bases. The CDR3 totals 14 residues. V lost 5 bases and J lost 7, with 17 bases in between. Germline V gene lookup returns CDR1 MNHEY and CDR2 SVGAGI. CDR3 amino acids: CASSPDNSLSGYTF. The CDR3 DNA sequence: TGTGCCAGCAGTCCGGACAACTCGCTGTCTGGCTACACCTTC.

V is TRBV7-3 and J is TRBJ1-3; D is ambiguous. The CDR3 extends over 14 amino acids. Between the trimmed V and J ends, which lost 2 bases and 2 bases, there was a span of 7 bases. CDR1 and CDR2 from the germline V gene are SGHTA and FQGTGA. Written as DNA, the CDR3 is TGTGCCAGCAGCTTAGGTGATCCTGGAAACACCATATATTTT. Translated: CASSLGDPGNTIYF.

The J gene is TRBJ2-3, the V gene TRBV28; D is perhaps TRBD2 (5 bases). The CDR3 has 15 amino acids. CDR1 and CDR2 (germline): MDHEN, SYDVKM. Trimming shortened V by 3 bases and J by 0 bases, and 10 bases separated the two germline ends. This chain's CDR3 is CASSFSGGSTDTQYF. The DNA for the CDR3 is TGTGCCAGCAGTTTTAGTGGCGGGAGCACAGATACGCAGTATTTT.

The chain recombines TRBV6-6 with TRBJ1-5; no firm D call. The CDR3 covers 15 residues. V shed 5 bases and J shed 5 bases, with 16 bases lying between them. Germline CDR1 is MNHNY and CDR2 is SVGAGI (reference sequence). The CDR3: CASSGPTKGDQPQHF. The CDR3 nucleotides are TGTGCCAGCAGTGGCCCGACGAAGGGCGATCAGCCCCAGCATTTT.

This clone is categorized as medium-sized. The V call is TRBV7-8, the J call TRBJ1-6, with D possibly being TRBD1 (5 bases). Germline CDR1 SGHVS, CDR2 FQNEAQ. Trimming removed 2 bases at V and 8 bases at J, with 13 bases between. CDR3 size: 15 residues. CDR3 region: CASSLLDIRDSPLHF. The CDR3 nucleotides read TGTGCCAGCAGCTTATTGGACATTCGCGATTCACCCCTCCACTTT.